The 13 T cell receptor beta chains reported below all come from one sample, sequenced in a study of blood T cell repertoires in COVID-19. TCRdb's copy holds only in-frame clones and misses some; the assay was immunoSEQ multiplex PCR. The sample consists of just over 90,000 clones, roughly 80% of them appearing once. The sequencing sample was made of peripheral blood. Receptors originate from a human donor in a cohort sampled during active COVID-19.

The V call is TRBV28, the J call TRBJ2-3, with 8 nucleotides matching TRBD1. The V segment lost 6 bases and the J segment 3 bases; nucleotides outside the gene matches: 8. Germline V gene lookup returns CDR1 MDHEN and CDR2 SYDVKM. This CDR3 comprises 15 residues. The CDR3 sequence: CASSPGGARTDTQYF. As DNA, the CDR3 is TGTGCCAGCAGCCCAGGGGGCGCCCGGACAGATACGCAGTATTTT.

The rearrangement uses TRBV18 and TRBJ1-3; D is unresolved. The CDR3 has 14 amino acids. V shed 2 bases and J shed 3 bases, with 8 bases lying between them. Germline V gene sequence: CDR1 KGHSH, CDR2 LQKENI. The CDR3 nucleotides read TGTGCCAGCTCACCAGCGGGAGGTGGAAACACCATATATTTT. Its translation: CASSPAGGGNTIYF.

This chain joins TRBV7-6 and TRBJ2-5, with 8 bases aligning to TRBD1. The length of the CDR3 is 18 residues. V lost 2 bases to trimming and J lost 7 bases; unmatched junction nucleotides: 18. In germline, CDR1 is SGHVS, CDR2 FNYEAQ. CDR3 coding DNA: TGTGCCAGCAGCTTAAGCCCCCCGGGACAGGTCCCGCCGGGGACCCAGTACTTC. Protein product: CASSLSPPGQVPPGTQYF.

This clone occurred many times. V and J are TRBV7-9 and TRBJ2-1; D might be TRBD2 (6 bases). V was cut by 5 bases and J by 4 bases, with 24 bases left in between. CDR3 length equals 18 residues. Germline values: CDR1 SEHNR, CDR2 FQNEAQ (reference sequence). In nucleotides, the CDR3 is TGTGCCAGCAGCCAACGGGAGCGAAAGGTTGTTCGGTACAATGAGCAGTTCTTC. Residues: CASSQRERKVVRYNEQFF.

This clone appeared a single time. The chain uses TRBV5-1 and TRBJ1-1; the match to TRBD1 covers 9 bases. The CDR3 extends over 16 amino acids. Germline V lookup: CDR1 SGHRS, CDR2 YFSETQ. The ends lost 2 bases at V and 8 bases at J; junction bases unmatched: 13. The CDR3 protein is CASSLMVSGTGMEAFF. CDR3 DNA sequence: TGCGCCAGCAGCTTAATGGTGTCGGGGACAGGGATGGAAGCTTTCTTT. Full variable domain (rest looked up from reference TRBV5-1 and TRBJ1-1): KAGVTQTPRYLIKTRGQQVTLSCSPISGHRSVSWYQQTPGQGLQFLFEYFSETQRNKGNFPGRFSGRQFSNSRSEMNVSTLELGDSALYLCASSLMVSGTGMEAFFGQGTRLTVV.

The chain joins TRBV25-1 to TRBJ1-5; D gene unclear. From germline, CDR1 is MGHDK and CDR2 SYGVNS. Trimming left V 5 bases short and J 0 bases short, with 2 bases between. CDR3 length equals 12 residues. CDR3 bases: TGTGCCAGCAGTTATAGCAATCAGCCCCAGCATTTT. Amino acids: CASSYSNQPQHF.

This CDR3 reads CASSPHTTMNTEAFF. CDR3 bases: TGTGCCAGCAGTCCCCACACAACCATGAACACTGAAGCTTTCTTT. The J gene is TRBJ1-1, the V gene TRBV25-1; no firm D call. The CDR3 is 15 amino acids. From germline, CDR1 is MGHDK and CDR2 SYGVNS. Trimming removed 5 bases from V and 0 bases from J, with 13 bases in between. Using reference TRBV25-1 and TRBJ1-1 for the parts outside the CDR3, the full variable domain is EADIYQTPRYLVIGTGKKITLECSQTMGHDKMYWYQQDPGMELHLIHYSYGVNSTEKGDLSSESTVSRIRTEHFPLTLESARPSHTSQYLCASSPHTTMNTEAFFGQGTRLTVV.

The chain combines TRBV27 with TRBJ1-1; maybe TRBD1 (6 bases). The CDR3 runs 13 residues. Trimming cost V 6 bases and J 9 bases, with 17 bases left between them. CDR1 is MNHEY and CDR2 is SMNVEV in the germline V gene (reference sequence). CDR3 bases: TGTGCCAGCAGCCTCTCCGGGACACCAAAAGCTTTCTTT. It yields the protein CASSLSGTPKAFF.

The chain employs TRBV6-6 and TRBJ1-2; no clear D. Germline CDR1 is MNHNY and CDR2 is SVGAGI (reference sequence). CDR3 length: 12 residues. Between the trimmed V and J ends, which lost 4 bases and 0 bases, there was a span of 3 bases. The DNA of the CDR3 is TGTGCCAGCAGTTCTCCTAACTATGGCTACACCTTC. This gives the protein CASSSPNYGYTF.

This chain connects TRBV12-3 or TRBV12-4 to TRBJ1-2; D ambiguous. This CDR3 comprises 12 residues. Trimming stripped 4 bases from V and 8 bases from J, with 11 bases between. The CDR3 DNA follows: TGTGCCAGCAGTTCCGACACAAGAGGCTACACCTTC. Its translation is CASSSDTRGYTF.

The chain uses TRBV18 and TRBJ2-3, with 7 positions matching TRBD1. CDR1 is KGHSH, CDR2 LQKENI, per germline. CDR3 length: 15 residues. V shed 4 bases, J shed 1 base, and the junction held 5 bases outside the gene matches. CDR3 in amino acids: CASSQRTGRTDTQYF. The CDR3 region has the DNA TGTGCCAGCTCACAACGGACAGGCCGCACAGATACGCAGTATTTT.

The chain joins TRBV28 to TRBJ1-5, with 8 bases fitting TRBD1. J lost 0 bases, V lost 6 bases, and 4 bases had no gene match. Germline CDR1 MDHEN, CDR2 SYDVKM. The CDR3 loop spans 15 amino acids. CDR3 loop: CASRAGGRSNQPQHF. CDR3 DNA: TGTGCCAGCAGGGCAGGGGGCCGTAGCAATCAGCCCCAGCATTTT.

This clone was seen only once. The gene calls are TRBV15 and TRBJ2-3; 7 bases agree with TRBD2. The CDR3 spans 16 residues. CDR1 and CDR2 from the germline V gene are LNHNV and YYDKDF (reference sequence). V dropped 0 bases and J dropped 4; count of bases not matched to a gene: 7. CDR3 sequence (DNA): TGTGCCACCAGCAGAGATCCTCGACTAGCTTCAGATACGCAGTATTTT. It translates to CATSRDPRLASDTQYF.